Listed below are T cell receptor beta chains from one sample, sequenced in a study of T cells in Graves' hyperthyroidism and ophthalmopathy. TCRdb itself ran the multiplex PCR reads through MiXCR, one entry per CDR3 protein. The sample lists under 400,000 distinct CDR3 sequences, over 15% occurring once. The sequenced sample consisted of blood. The receptors derive from a woman in her forties with Graves' ophthalmopathy. Each CDR3 is given with its conserved first and last residue. The D gene is left open where the match is weak. Clone size, where shown, is once, few, many, or a class for clones that have expanded.

>TRBV6-1|NA|NA|TRBJ1-2
CASSPDRRNGYTF
TGTGCCAGCTCACCTGATAGGAGGAATGGCTACACCTTC
>TRBV6-2/TRBV6-3|TRBD2|few|TRBJ2-5
CATLGGERGVLETQYF
TGTGCCACCCTCGGAGGCGAGCGGGGGGTTTTAGAGACCCAGTACTTC
>TRBV12-3/TRBV12-4|TRBD1|many|TRBJ2-7
CASNSGGIWYEQYF
TGTGCCAGCAACTCAGGGGGCATCTGGTACGAGCAGTACTTC
>TRBV7-2|NA|many|TRBJ2-2
CASSLAKATGELFF
TGTGCCAGCAGCTTAGCGAAAGCTACCGGGGAGCTGTTTTTT
>TRBV20-1|NA|NA|TRBJ2-5
CSAGPKETQYF
TGCAGTGCGGGACCGAAGGAGACCCAGTACTTC
>TRBV28|NA|many|TRBJ2-7
CASSLKGPPYEQYF
TGTGCCAGCAGTTTGAAGGGGCCGCCCTACGAGCAGTACTTC
>TRBV28|NA|many|TRBJ2-5
CASSHKGQETQYF
TGTGCCAGCAGCCACAAGGGCCAAGAGACCCAGTACTTC
>TRBV30|NA|many|TRBJ2-4
CAWSVRGIAKNIQYF
TGTGCCTGGAGTGTACGGGGGATAGCCAAAAACATTCAGTACTTC
>TRBV7-9|NA|many|TRBJ2-7
CASSSQNYEQYF
TGTGCCAGCAGCTCACAAAACTACGAGCAGTACTTC
>TRBV5-1|NA|many|TRBJ2-1
CASTYGNEQFF
TGCGCCAGCACTTACGGCAATGAGCAGTTCTTC
>TRBV30|TRBD1|many|TRBJ1-2
CAWSGSLDRGYGYTF
TGTGCCTGGAGTGGATCTCTCGACAGGGGCTATGGCTACACCTTC
>TRBV28|TRBD2|many|TRBJ2-7
CASSLGREWFEQYF
TGTGCCAGCAGTTTAGGGCGGGAGTGGTTCGAGCAGTACTTC
>TRBV28|NA|many|TRBJ2-7
CASSFTGRGYYEQYF
TGTGCCAGCAGTTTCACCGGACGGGGATACTACGAGCAGTACTTC
>TRBV12-3/TRBV12-4|TRBD1|many|TRBJ2-5
CASSGTGGVETQYF
TGTGCCAGCTCTGGGACAGGGGGGGTAGAGACCCAGTACTTC
>TRBV10-3|NA|many|TRBJ2-2
CAISESSVNTGELFF
TGTGCCATCAGTGAGTCGTCCGTGAACACCGGGGAGCTGTTTTTT
>TRBV6-1|NA|many|TRBJ1-2
CASSEDRENYGYTF
TGTGCCAGCAGTGAAGACAGGGAGAACTATGGCTACACCTTC
>TRBV6-2/TRBV6-3|TRBD1|many|TRBJ1-5
CASSYGQGNQPQHF
TGTGCCAGCAGTTACGGACAGGGCAATCAGCCCCAGCATTTT
>TRBV29-1|NA|many|TRBJ2-7
CSVQGEGGKWSYEQYF
TGCAGCGTTCAGGGAGAGGGGGGAAAGTGGTCCTACGAGCAGTACTTC
>TRBV12-3/TRBV12-4|TRBD1|many|TRBJ1-2
CASSSNSGQVYYRTF
TGTGCCAGCAGTTCCAACTCGGGACAGGTCTACTATAGGACCTTC
>TRBV28|NA|many|TRBJ2-4
CASRSMKNIQYF
TGTGCCAGCCGATCGATGAAAAACATTCAGTACTTC
>TRBV28|TRBD2|many|TRBJ2-5
CASSLAPPDLAGVETQYF
TGTGCCAGCAGTTTAGCCCCACCCGATCTAGCGGGAGTGGAGACCCAGTACTTC
>TRBV30|NA|many|TRBJ1-5
CAWRAQGLNQPQHF
TGTGCCTGGAGGGCACAGGGTTTGAATCAGCCCCAGCATTTT
>TRBV28|NA|many|TRBJ1-1
CASGRTAATEAFF
TGTGCCAGCGGGAGAACAGCAGCCACTGAAGCTTTCTTT
>TRBV24-1|NA|once|TRBJ1-1
CATSVGVTAFF
TGTGCCACCAGTGTGGGGGTGACGGCTTTCTTT
>TRBV6-5|NA|many|TRBJ2-2
CASSSGGNTGELFF
TGTGCCAGCAGTTCGGGGGGCAACACCGGGGAGCTGTTTTTT
>TRBV28|NA|many|TRBJ1-2
CASTGKQGIYGYTF
TGTGCCAGCACGGGAAAACAGGGTATCTATGGCTACACCTTC
>TRBV25-1|NA|many|TRBJ2-7
CASSEFWASTYEQYF
TGTGCCAGCAGTGAATTTTGGGCCAGCACCTACGAGCAGTACTTC
>TRBV20-1|NA|many|TRBJ1-1
CSARDLGRENTEAFF
TGCAGTGCTAGAGATCTGGGCAGAGAGAACACTGAAGCTTTCTTT
>TRBV9|NA|NA|TRBJ2-2
CASSIRSAAGGTGELFF
TGTGCCAGCAGCATCCGCAGCGCCGCCGGGGGCACCGGGGAGCTGTTTTTT
>TRBV4-2|NA|many|TRBJ2-5
CASSQVKGETQYF
TGTGCCAGCAGCCAAGTGAAAGGAGAGACCCAGTACTTC
>TRBV6-1|NA|many|TRBJ2-2
CASSRVRGTGELFF
TGTGCCAGCAGCCGGGTCAGGGGCACCGGGGAGCTGTTTTTT